This TCR beta chain was found in a study of cytomegalovirus exposure and HLA in healthy donors. CDR1 and CDR2 (germline): GTSNPN, SVGIG (reference sequence). V lost 1 base and J 9 bases, leaving 16 bases between the germline ends. The CDR3 covers 14 residues. With 60 Vbeta and 13 Jbeta primers, the PCR was carried out. Sequenced by immunoSEQ multiplex PCR; TCRdb stores in-frame clones only, minus some. The sample has approximately 76,000 clones, 79% seen once. The receptor was isolated from a man aged 25-45 years in good health and CMV-seronegative. The chain joins TRBV30 to TRBJ1-3; maybe TRBD1 (5 bases). Sequenced sample: PBMCs. CDR3 residues: CAWSARTQSGTIYF. The CDR3 region has the DNA TGTGCCTGGAGTGCTCGGACACAGTCAGGCACCATATATTTT.